The 10 T cell receptor beta chains below all came from one sample that was sequenced in a study of CD4 T cells in relation to SARS-CoV-2 and coronaviruses. CD4+ T cells from unexposed donors were obtained before the COVID-19 pandemic (2011-2018). Some clones are missing from TCRdb's copy, which holds only in-frame ones; the method was immunoSEQ multiplex PCR. The sample consists of under 70,000 clones, 70% to 90% of them appearing once. The specimen was memory CD4+ T cells from PBMCs. All receptors derive from a human donor in good health.

V and J are TRBV5-4 and TRBJ2-1; 7 bases map to TRBD1. Per germline, CDR1 SGHNT and CDR2 YYREEE (reference sequence). The CDR3 contains 15 residues. Trimming cost V 4 bases and J 5 bases; bases outside gene matches: 9. CDR3 protein: CASSRAGTANNEQFF. The CDR3 DNA follows: TGTGCCAGCAGCCGGGCCGGGACAGCCAACAATGAGCAGTTCTTC. Using reference TRBV5-4 and TRBJ2-1 for the parts outside the CDR3, the full variable domain is ETGVTQSPTHLIKTRGQQVTLRCSSQSGHNTVSWYQQALGQGPQFIFQYYREEENGRGNFPPRFSGLQFPNYSSELNVNALELDDSALYLCASSRAGTANNEQFFGPGTRLTVL.

This chain links TRBV19 with TRBJ2-1; possible D gene TRBD1, 6 bases. This CDR3 has 13 amino acids. V shed 5 bases and J shed 6 bases, with 11 bases lying between them. Germline V gene data show CDR1 as LNHDA and CDR2 as SQIVND (reference sequence). The CDR3 protein is CASSVGQPNEQFF. The CDR3, as DNA: TGTGCCAGTAGTGTGGGACAACCCAATGAGCAGTTCTTC.

The rearrangement uses TRBV12-3 or TRBV12-4 and TRBJ2-5; D tentatively reads TRBD1 or TRBD2 (5 bases each). The V end lost 3 bases, the J end lost 5 bases, and 10 bases lay between the germline ends. The length of the CDR3 is 13 residues. The CDR3 nucleotides read TGTGCCAGCAGTTTCGGCAGGGAGGAGACCCAGTACTTC. Protein product: CASSFGREETQYF.

The chain carries TRBV5-1 and TRBJ2-3; the D gene is possibly TRBD1 (6 bases). Germline V gene data show CDR1 as SGHRS and CDR2 as YFSETQ. Trimming pared 4 bases from V and 3 bases from J, leaving 15 bases between. This CDR3 has 15 residues. CDR3 coding DNA: TGCGCCAGCAGCAAGAACCCAGGGGAAACAGATACGCAGTATTTT. Residues: CASSKNPGETDTQYF.

This chain joins TRBV24-1 and TRBJ1-2; 8 nucleotides line up with TRBD1. Per germline, CDR1 KGHDR and CDR2 SFDVKD. The CDR3 totals 13 residues. Trimming at V came to 10 bases and at J to 1 base, leaving 4 bases not matched to a gene. CDR3 DNA: TGTGCCACGCAGACAGGGGATAACTATGGCTACACCTTC. It codes for CATQTGDNYGYTF.

The chain links TRBV5-1 to TRBJ2-5; TRBD1 aligns across 7 bases. CDR3 size: 15 residues. The V gene end was trimmed by 2 bases and the J gene end by 2 bases; junction bases not matched to a gene: 6. Germline V gene sequence: CDR1 SGHRS, CDR2 YFSETQ. The CDR3 DNA reads TGCGCCAGCAGCTTACCGGGACAGCCTCAAGAGACCCAGTACTTC. Amino acids: CASSLPGQPQETQYF.

The chain joins TRBV7-8 to TRBJ2-5; a possible D gene is TRBD1 (5 bases). The CDR3 has 15 amino acids. The V end lost 1 base, the J end lost 2 bases, and 11 bases lay between the germline ends. Per germline, CDR1 SGHVS and CDR2 FQNEAQ. The CDR3 DNA is TGTGCCAGCAGCTTAGGGGGCCTCCCTCAAGAGACCCAGTACTTC. It codes for CASSLGGLPQETQYF.

The V gene is TRBV28, the J gene TRBJ2-7; D remains unclear. This CDR3 has 12 amino acids. The ends were cut back, 1 base at V and 6 bases at J, with 7 bases in the middle. CDR1 MDHEN and CDR2 SYDVKM come from the germline V gene. CDR3 protein: CASSLSFAEQYF. The CDR3 DNA reads as TGTGCCAGCAGTTTATCTTTCGCCGAGCAGTACTTC.

CDR3 in DNA: TGTGCCAGCAGTTCTAGCGGGTTCTGGACCTCCTACAATGAGCAGTTCTTC. Amino acid sequence: CASSSSGFWTSYNEQFF. The chain has TRBV28 and TRBJ2-1, with 8 bases matching TRBD2. Germline V gene data show CDR1 as MDHEN and CDR2 as SYDVKM. Unmatched junction bases numbered 8, after V lost 4 bases and J lost 0 bases. This CDR3 is 17 amino acids long.

The rearrangement links TRBV13 to TRBJ1-5; TRBD1 might be the D (5 bases). V was cut by 3 bases and J by 0 bases, with 21 bases left in between. Germline values: CDR1 PRHDT, CDR2 FYEKMQ (reference sequence). The CDR3 is made up of 19 amino acids. CDR3 residues: CASSFTFSAGGDSNQPQHF. In DNA form, the CDR3 reads TGTGCCAGCAGCTTCACATTCTCGGCAGGAGGGGATAGCAATCAGCCCCAGCATTTT.